There are a few counts of the clone carrying this T cell receptor (beta chain). The data stem from a study of CD8+ T cells in alopecia areata. It was cDNA, reverse transcribed from extracted RNA, that served as the sequencing template. Here immunoSEQ multiplex PCR was the method, and the copy in TCRdb shows in-frame clones only, minus some. The table shows 100,000 to 150,000 clones, with about 51% occurring only once. The source material was NKG2D-low CD8+ T cells sorted from blood. This receptor was taken from a human donor with alopecia areata.

The DNA for the CDR3 is TGTGCCAGCAGCCCCACTAGCGGGGGGGTCAATGAGCAGTTCTTC. Residues: CASSPTSGGVNEQFF. The chain has TRBV7-3 and TRBJ2-1, with TRBD2 matching over 13 bases. The germline CDR1 and CDR2 sequences are SGHTA and FQGTGA. This CDR3 has 15 amino acids. J lost 6 bases, V lost 5 bases, and 4 bases had no gene match.